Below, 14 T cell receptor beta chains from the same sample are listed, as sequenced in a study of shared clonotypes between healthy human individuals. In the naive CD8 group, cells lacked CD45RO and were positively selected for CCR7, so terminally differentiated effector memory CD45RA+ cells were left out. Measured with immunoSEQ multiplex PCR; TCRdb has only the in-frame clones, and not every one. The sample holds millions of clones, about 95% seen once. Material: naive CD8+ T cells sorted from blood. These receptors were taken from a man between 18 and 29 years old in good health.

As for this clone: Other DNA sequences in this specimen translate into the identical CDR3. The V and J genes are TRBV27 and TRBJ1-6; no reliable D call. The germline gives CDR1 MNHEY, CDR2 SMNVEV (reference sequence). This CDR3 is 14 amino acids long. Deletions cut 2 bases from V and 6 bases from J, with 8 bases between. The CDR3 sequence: CASSLSQANSPLHF. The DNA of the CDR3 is TGTGCCAGCAGTTTAAGTCAGGCTAATTCACCCCTCCACTTT.

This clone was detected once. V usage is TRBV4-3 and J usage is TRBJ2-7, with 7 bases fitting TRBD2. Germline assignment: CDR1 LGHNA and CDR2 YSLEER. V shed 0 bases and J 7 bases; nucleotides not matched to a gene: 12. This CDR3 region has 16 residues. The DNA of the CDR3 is TGCGCCAGCAGCCAAGATTTGGGGGAGGGCCTAGGGGAGCAGTACTTC. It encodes CASSQDLGEGLGEQYF.

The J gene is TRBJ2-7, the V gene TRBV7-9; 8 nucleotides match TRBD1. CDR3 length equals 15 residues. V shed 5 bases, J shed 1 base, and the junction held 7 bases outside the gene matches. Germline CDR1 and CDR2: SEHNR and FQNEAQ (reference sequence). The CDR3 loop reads CASSPPRDRSYEQYF. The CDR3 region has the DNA TGTGCCAGCAGCCCCCCCCGGGACAGGTCCTACGAGCAGTACTTC.

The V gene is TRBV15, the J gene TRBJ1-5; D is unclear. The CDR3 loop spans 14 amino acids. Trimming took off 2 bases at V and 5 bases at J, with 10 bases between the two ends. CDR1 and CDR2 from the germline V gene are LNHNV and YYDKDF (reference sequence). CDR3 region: CATSRSREDQPQHF. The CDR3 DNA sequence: TGTGCCACCAGCAGATCTCGGGAGGATCAGCCCCAGCATTTT.

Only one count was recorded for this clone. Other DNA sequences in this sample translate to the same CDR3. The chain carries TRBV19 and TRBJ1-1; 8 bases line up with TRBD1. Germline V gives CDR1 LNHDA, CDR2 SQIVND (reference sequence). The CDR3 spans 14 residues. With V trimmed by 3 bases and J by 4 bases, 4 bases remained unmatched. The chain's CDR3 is CASSIGQGSTEAFF. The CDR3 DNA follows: TGTGCCAGTAGTATTGGACAGGGAAGCACTGAAGCTTTCTTT.

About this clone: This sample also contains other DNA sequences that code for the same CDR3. The DNA for the CDR3 is TGTGCCAGTAGTATCGTGGGGCTCAGCAATCAGCCCCAGCATTTT. Residues: CASSIVGLSNQPQHF. V and J are TRBV19 and TRBJ1-5; D is perhaps TRBD1 (5 bases). The CDR3 extends over 15 amino acids. V was cut by 3 bases and J by 1 base, with 10 bases left in between. In germline, CDR1 is LNHDA, CDR2 SQIVND (reference sequence).

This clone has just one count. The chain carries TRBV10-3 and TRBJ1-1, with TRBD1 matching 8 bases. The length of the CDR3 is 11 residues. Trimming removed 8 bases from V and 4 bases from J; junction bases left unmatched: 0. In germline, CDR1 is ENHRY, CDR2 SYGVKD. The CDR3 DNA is TGTGCCATCGGGACAGGCACTGAAGCTTTCTTT. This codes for CAIGTGTEAFF.

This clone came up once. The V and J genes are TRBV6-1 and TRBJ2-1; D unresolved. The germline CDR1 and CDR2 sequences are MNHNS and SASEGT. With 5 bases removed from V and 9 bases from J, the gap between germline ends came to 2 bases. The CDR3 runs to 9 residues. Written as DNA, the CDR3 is TGTGCCAGCAGTAGTGAGCAGTTCTTC. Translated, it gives CASSSEQFF.

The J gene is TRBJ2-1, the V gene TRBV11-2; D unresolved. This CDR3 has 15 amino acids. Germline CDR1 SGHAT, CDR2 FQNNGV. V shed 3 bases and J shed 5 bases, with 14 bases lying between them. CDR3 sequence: CASSFLSIGHNEQFF. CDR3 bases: TGTGCCAGCAGCTTTTTGTCCATTGGCCACAATGAGCAGTTCTTC.

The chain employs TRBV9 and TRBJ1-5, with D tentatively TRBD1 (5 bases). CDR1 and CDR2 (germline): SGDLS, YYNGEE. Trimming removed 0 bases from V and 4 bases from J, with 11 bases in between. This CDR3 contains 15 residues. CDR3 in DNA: TGTGCCAGCAGCGTAGGGGGCGAACAGAATCAGCCCCAGCATTTT. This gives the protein CASSVGGEQNQPQHF.

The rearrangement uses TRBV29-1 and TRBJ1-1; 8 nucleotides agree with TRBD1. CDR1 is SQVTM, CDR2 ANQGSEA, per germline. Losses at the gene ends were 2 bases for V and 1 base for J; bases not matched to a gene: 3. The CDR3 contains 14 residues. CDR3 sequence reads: CSVEQGQANTEAFF. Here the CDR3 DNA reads TGCAGCGTTGAACAGGGACAGGCGAACACTGAAGCTTTCTTT.

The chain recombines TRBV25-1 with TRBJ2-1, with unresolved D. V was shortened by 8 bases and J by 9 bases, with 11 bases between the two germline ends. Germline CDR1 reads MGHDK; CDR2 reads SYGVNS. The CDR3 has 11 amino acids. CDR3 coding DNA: TGTGCCAGCCGCCTGGTCAGTGAGCAGTTCTTC. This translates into CASRLVSEQFF.

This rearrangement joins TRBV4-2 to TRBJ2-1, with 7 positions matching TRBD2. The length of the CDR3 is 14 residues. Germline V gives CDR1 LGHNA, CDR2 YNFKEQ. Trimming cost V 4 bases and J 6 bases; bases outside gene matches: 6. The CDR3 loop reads CASSLGLLLNEQFF. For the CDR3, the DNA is TGTGCCAGCAGCCTGGGACTACTTCTCAATGAGCAGTTCTTC.

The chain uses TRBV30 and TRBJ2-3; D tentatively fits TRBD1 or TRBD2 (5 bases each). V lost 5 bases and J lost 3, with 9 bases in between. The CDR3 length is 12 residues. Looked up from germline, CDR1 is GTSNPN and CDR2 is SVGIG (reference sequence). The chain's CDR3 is CAWQGPTDTQYF. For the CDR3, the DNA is TGTGCCTGGCAGGGACCGACAGATACGCAGTATTTT. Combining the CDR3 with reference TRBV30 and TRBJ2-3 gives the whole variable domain SQTIHQWPATLVQPVGSPLSLECTVEGTSNPNLYWYRQAAGRGLQLLFYSVGIGQISSEVPQNLSASRPQDRQFILSSKKLLLSDSGFYLCAWQGPTDTQYFGPGTRLTVL.